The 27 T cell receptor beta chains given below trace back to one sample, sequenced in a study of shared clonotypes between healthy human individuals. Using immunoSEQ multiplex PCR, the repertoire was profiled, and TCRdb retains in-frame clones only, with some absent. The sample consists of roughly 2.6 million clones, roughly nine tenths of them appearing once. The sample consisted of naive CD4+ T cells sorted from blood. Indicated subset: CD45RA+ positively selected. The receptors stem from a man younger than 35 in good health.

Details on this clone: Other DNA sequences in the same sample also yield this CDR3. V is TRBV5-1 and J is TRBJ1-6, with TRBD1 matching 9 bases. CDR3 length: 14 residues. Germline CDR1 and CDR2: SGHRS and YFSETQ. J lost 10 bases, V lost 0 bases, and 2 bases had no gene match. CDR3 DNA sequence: TGCGCCAGCAGCTTGGGACAGGGGGGCTCACCCCTCCACTTT. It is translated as CASSLGQGGSPLHF.

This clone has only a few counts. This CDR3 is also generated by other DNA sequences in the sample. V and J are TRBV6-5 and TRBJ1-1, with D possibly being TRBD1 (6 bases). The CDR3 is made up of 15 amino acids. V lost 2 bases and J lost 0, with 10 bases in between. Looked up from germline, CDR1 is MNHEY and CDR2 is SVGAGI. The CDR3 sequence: CASSYRDRMNTEAFF. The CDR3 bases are TGTGCCAGCAGTTACCGCGACAGGATGAACACTGAAGCTTTCTTT.

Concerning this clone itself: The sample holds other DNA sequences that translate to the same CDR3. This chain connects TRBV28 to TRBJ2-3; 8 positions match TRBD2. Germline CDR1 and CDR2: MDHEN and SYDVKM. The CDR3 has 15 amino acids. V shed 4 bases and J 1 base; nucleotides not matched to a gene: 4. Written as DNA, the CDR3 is TGTGCCAGCAGTTCGCCGGGACTAGGCACAGATACGCAGTATTTT. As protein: CASSSPGLGTDTQYF.

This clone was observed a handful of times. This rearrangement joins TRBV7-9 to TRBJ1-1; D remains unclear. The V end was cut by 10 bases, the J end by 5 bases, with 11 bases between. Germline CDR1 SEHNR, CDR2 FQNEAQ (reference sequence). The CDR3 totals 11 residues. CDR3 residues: CAIELLTEAFF. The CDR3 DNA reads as TGTGCCATTGAGCTGCTGACTGAAGCTTTCTTT.

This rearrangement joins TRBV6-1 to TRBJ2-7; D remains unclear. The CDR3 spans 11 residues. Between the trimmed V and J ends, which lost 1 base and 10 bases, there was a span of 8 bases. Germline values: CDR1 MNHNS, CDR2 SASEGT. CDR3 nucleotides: TGTGCCAGCAGTGAAGGGGTTATTCAGTACTTC. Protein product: CASSEGVIQYF.

For the CDR3, the DNA is TGCGCCAGCAGCCAAGATGGGGCGACCAATGAGCAGTTCTTC. Its protein product is CASSQDGATNEQFF. V usage is TRBV4-3 and J usage is TRBJ2-1, with D perhaps TRBD1 (5 bases). The CDR3 is 14 amino acids. Germline-derived CDR1 and CDR2 are LGHNA and YSLEER. Between the trimmed V and J ends, which lost 0 bases and 6 bases, there was a span of 9 bases.

The DNA for the CDR3 is TGTGCCAGCAGCGGCCAGCGGGGAACCTACAATGAGCAGTTCTTC. Its translation is CASSGQRGTYNEQFF. The chain carries TRBV28 and TRBJ2-1; 7 bases are a match to TRBD2. The CDR3 is 15 residues long. V shed 6 bases, J shed 2 bases, and the junction held 7 bases outside the gene matches. CDR1 is MDHEN and CDR2 is SYDVKM in the germline V gene.

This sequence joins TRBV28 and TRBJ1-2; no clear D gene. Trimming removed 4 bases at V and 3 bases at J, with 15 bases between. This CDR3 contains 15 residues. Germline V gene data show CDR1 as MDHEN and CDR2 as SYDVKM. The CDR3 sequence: CASSSSPTPHYGYTF. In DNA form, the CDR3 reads TGTGCCAGCAGTTCAAGCCCGACACCGCACTATGGCTACACCTTC.

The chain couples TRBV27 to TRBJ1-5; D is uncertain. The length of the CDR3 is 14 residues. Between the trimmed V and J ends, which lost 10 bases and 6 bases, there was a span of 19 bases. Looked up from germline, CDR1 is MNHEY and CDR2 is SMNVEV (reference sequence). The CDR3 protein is CATGGLGSSQPQHF. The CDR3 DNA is TGTGCCACCGGTGGGCTGGGAAGTAGTCAGCCCCAGCATTTT.

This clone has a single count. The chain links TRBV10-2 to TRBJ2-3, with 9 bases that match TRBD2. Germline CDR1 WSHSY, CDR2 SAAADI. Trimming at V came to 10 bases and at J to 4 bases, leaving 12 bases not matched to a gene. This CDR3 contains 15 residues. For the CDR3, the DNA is TGCGCCATAACTAGCGGGCCCTTCATCTCAGATACGCAGTATTTT. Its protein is CAITSGPFISDTQYF.

The CDR3 DNA sequence: TGTGCCAGCAGTGTGGCCGCGTCGACCAATCAGCCCCAGCATTTT. It yields the protein CASSVAASTNQPQHF. This chain connects TRBV2 to TRBJ1-5; D is uncertain. The V and J ends lost 4 bases and 3 bases respectively, with 13 bases between them. This CDR3 has 15 amino acids. Germline CDR1 and CDR2: SNHLY and FYNNEI.

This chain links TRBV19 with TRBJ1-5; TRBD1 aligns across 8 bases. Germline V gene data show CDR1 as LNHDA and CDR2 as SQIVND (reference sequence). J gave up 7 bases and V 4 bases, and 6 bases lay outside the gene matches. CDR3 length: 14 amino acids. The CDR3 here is CASSNDRGRQPQHF. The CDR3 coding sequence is TGTGCCAGTAGTAACGACAGGGGTAGGCAGCCCCAGCATTTT.

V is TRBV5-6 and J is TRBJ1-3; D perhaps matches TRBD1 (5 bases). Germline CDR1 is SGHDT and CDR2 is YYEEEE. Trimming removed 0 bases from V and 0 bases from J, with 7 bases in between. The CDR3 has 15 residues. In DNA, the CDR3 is TGTGCCAGCAGCTTGGTGGGGGACTCTGGAAACACCATATATTTT. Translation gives CASSLVGDSGNTIYF.

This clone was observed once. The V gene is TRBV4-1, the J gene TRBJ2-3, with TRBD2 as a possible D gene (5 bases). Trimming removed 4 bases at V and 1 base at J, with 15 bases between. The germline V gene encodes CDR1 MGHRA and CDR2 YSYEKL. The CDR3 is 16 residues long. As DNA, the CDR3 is TGCGCCAGCAGCCTGGTGGGTAGCGACGGCACAGATACGCAGTATTTT. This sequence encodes CASSLVGSDGTDTQYF.

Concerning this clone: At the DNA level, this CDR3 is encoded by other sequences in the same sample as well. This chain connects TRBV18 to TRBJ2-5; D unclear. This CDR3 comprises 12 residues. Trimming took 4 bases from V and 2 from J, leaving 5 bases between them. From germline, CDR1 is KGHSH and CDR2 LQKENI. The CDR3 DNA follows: TGTGCCAGCTCACTTGGACAAGAGACCCAGTACTTC. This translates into CASSLGQETQYF.

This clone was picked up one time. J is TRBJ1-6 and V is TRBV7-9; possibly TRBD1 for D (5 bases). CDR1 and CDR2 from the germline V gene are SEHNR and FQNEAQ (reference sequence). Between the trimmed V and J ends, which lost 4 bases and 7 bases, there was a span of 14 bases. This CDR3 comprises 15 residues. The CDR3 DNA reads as TGTGCCAGCAGCTCTACCGGGACGGTGAATTCACCCCTCCACTTT. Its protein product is CASSSTGTVNSPLHF.

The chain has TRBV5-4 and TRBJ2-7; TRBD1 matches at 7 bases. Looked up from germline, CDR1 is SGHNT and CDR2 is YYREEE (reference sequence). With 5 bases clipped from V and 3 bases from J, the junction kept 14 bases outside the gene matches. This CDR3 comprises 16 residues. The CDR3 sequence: CASSREPGGLFYEQYF. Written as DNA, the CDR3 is TGTGCCAGCAGTCGGGAACCAGGGGGTCTGTTCTACGAGCAGTACTTC.

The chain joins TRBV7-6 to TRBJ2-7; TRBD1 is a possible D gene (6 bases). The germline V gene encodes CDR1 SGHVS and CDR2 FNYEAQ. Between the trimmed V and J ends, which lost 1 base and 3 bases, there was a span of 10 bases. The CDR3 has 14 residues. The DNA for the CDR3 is TGTGCCAGCAGCTTAGTGGACAGTGGCTACGAGCAGTACTTC. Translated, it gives CASSLVDSGYEQYF. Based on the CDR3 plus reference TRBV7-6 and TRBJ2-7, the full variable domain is GAGVSQSPRYKVTKRGQDVALRCDPISGHVSLYWYRQALGQGPEFLTYFNYEAQQDKSGLPNDRFSAERPEGSISTLTIQRTEQRDSAMYRCASSLVDSGYEQYFGPGTRLTVT.

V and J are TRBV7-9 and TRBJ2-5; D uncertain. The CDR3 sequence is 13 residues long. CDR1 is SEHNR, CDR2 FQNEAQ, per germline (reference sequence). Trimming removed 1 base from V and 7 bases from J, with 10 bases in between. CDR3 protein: CASSLGQIGTQYF. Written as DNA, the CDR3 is TGTGCCAGCAGCTTAGGACAAATCGGGACCCAGTACTTC.

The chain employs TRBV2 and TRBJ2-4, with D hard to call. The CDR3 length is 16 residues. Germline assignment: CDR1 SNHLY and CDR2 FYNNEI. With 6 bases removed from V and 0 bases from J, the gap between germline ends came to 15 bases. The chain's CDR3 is CASSPRRSLAKNIQYF. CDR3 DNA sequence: TGTGCCAGCAGCCCCCGGCGATCCCTAGCCAAAAACATTCAGTACTTC. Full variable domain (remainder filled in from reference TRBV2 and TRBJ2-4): EPEVTQTPSHQVTQMGQEVILRCVPISNHLYFYWYRQILGQKVEFLVSFYNNEISEKSEIFDDQFSVERPDGSNFTLKIRSTKLEDSAMYFCASSPRRSLAKNIQYFGAGTRLSVL.

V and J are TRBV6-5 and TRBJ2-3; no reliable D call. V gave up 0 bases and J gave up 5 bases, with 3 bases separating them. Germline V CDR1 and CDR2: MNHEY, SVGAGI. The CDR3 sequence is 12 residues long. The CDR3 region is CASSYSQDTQYF. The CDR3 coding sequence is TGTGCCAGCAGTTACTCTCAAGATACGCAGTATTTT.

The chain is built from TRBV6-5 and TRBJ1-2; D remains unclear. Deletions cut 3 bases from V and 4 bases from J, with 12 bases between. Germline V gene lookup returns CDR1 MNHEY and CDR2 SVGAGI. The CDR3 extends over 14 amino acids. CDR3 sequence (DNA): TGTGCCAGCAGTTATACCGGGAGCTCCTATGGCTACACCTTC. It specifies CASSYTGSSYGYTF.

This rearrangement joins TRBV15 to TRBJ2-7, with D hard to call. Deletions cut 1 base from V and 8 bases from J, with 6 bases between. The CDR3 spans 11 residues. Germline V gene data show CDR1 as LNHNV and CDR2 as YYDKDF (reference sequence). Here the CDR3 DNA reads TGTGCCACCAGCAGAGGCGTGAAGCAGTACTTC. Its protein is CATSRGVKQYF.

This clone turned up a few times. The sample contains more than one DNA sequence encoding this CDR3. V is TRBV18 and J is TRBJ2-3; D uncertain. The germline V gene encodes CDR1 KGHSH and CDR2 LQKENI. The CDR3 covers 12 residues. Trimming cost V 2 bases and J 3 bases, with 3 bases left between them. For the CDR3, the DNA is TGTGCCAGCTCACCAGGGACAGATACGCAGTATTTT. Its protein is CASSPGTDTQYF.

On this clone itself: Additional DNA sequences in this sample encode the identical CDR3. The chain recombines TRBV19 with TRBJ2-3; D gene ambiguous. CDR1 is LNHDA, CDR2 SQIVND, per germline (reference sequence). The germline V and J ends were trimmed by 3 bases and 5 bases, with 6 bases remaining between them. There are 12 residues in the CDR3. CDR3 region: CASSIVGDTQYF. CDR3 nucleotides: TGTGCCAGTAGTATCGTGGGAGATACGCAGTATTTT.

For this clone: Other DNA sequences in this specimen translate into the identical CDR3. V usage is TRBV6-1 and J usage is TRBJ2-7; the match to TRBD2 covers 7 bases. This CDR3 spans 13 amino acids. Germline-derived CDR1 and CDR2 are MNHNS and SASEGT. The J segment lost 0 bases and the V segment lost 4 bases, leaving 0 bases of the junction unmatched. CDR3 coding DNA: TGTGCCAGCAGTGGGACTAGCTCCTACGAGCAGTACTTC. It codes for CASSGTSSYEQYF.

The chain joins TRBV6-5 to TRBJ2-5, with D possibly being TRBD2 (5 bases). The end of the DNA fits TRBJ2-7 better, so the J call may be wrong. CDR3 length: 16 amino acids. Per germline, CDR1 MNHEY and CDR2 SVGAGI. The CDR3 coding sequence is TGTGCCAGCAGTTACTCGAATGTAAGGGAGAGCGCCGAGCAGTACTTC. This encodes CASSYSNVRESAEQYF.